This TCR beta chain was sequenced for a study of T cell responses to AZD1222 COVID-19 vaccine. The study's findings and limits: The study sampled repertoires only after the peak T cell response. Within unmutated variant regions lay the reported targets of nearly half of spike-specific TCRs.

Regarding this clone: Its cognate antigen is unknown.

The repertoire was sequenced with immunoSEQ multiplex PCR; TCRdb's copy has only in-frame clones and lacks some. The sample consists of over 150,000 clones, 80% to 95% of them appearing once. The CDR3 extends over 16 amino acids. Trimming at V came to 5 bases and at J to 2 bases, leaving 10 bases not matched to a gene. Germline values: CDR1 SGHVS, CDR2 FQNEAQ. Sequences were derived from peripheral blood, sampled 28 days after the second dose of the MenACWY control vaccine. The receptor was isolated from an adult who received the MenACWY meningococcal vaccine as a control. The V call is TRBV7-8, the J call TRBJ2-7; TRBD1 matches at 9 bases. CDR3 bases: TGTGCCAGCAGCCGGGGACGGGGACAGGGAACCTACGAGCAGTACTTC. Amino acid sequence: CASSRGRGQGTYEQYF. Full variable domain (outside the CDR3, taken from reference TRBV7-8 and TRBJ2-7): GAGVSQSPRYKVAKRGQDVALRCDPISGHVSLFWYQQALGQGPEFLTYFQNEAQLDKSGLPSDRFFAERPEGSVSTLKIQRTQQEDSAVYLCASSRGRGQGTYEQYFGPGTRLTVT.